This T cell receptor beta chain came from a study of blood T cells in healthy people across ages. Regarding the study as a whole: Unknown donor CMV status possibly confounded expanded clonotype changes. A roughly linear age-dependent decrease characterized TCR beta diversity per million T cells. PBMCs left unsorted prevented a conclusive naive versus antigen-experienced comparison. Higher diversity, along with more naive CD4+ cells, distinguished long-lived donors from aged donors.

Notes on this clonotype: Its antigen remains unidentified.

Next came a second PCR, run for roughly 6 to 11 cycles, which used a sample-barcoded 5' primer along with a J-beta primer mix. TCRdb reprocessed the 5' RACE reads with MiXCR, giving one entry per CDR3 protein. The sample consists of around 650,000 distinct CDR3 sequences, 40% to 45% of them appearing once. Germline-derived CDR1 and CDR2 are SGHRS and YFSETQ. The length of the CDR3 is 13 residues. The ends lost 3 bases at V and 6 bases at J; junction bases unmatched: 5. This sequence joins TRBV5-1 and TRBJ2-7, with 8 bases aligning to TRBD1. The receptor comes from a man of 80 years or more in good health. The sample consisted of blood. In DNA form, the CDR3 reads TGCGCCAGCAGCTCCTCGACAGGGGTCGAGCAGTACTTC. Translating gives CASSSSTGVEQYF.